The 24 T cell receptor beta chains below were found in one sample sequenced in a study of cytomegalovirus exposure and HLA in healthy donors. Researchers ran the PCR with 60 Vbeta and 13 Jbeta primers. Measured with immunoSEQ multiplex PCR; TCRdb has only the in-frame clones, and not every one. The sample lists roughly 170,000 clones, 75% to 90% occurring once. The material sequenced was PBMCs. The receptor source for this set is a man aged 25-40 years in good health and CMV-seropositive.

This clone has just one count. J is TRBJ2-3 and V is TRBV19, with no clear D. Per germline, CDR1 LNHDA and CDR2 SQIVND (reference sequence). This CDR3 is 15 amino acids long. V lost 0 bases, J lost 0 bases, and 7 bases lay in between. CDR3 sequence (DNA): TGTGCCAGTAGTATAGACCGGTATAGCACAGATACGCAGTATTTT. Amino acid sequence: CASSIDRYSTDTQYF.

The CDR3 spells CASSPSAGAINYEQYF. The CDR3 DNA sequence: TGTGCCAGCAGTCCTTCTGCTGGGGCGATCAACTACGAGCAGTACTTC. V usage is TRBV27 and J usage is TRBJ2-7, with D tentatively TRBD1 (5 bases). The CDR3 loop spans 16 amino acids. Germline V CDR1 and CDR2: MNHEY, SMNVEV (reference sequence). Trimming cost V 5 bases and J 3 bases, with 20 bases left between them.

The V gene is TRBV28, the J gene TRBJ2-7, with a possible D match to TRBD1 (5 bases). Germline CDR1 is MDHEN and CDR2 is SYDVKM. The CDR3 is 13 residues long. The V and J ends lost 8 bases and 3 bases respectively, with 14 bases between them. The CDR3 DNA sequence: TGTGCCAGCGCTGGAAGGGGCCACTACGAGCAGTACTTC. This encodes CASAGRGHYEQYF.

The chain uses TRBV28 and TRBJ2-3, with D perhaps TRBD1 (6 bases). Germline lookup yields CDR1 MDHEN and CDR2 SYDVKM. With 4 bases removed from V and 2 bases from J, the gap between germline ends came to 16 bases. The length of the CDR3 is 16 residues. In nucleotides, the CDR3 is TGTGCCAGCAGTTCCTGGATTGGACAGTACACAGATACGCAGTATTTT. Protein: CASSSWIGQYTDTQYF.

The genes are TRBV30 and TRBJ1-2; 10 bases are shared with TRBD1. The CDR3 covers 16 residues. The V gene end was trimmed by 5 bases and the J gene end by 2 bases; junction bases not matched to a gene: 11. CDR1 and CDR2 from the germline V gene are GTSNPN and SVGIG (reference sequence). For the CDR3, the DNA is TGTGCCTGGTTTGTAACCGAGGGACAGGGGAACTATGGCTACACCTTC. Protein sequence: CAWFVTEGQGNYGYTF.

About this clone: The sample carries other DNA sequences with the same CDR3. The V gene is TRBV9, the J gene TRBJ2-1, with 8 positions matching TRBD2. CDR1 is SGDLS and CDR2 is YYNGEE in the germline V gene. CDR3 length equals 15 residues. Trimming cost V 0 bases and J 4 bases; bases outside gene matches: 3. CDR3 nucleotides: TGTGCCAGCAGCGTAGTGGCGGGGGGTTACAATGAGCAGTTCTTC. Its translation: CASSVVAGGYNEQFF.

This clone was seen only a few times. The chain couples TRBV10-3 to TRBJ2-1; 8 nucleotides agree with TRBD1. This CDR3 region has 16 residues. The junction had 9 bases not matched to a gene; V was cut back by 2 bases and J by 6 bases. Germline V gene data show CDR1 as ENHRY and CDR2 as SYGVKD. CDR3 DNA: TGTGCCATCAGTGAGCGGGAACAGGGGGGAGGCAATGAGCAGTTCTTC. This codes for CAISEREQGGGNEQFF.

The rearrangement joins TRBV4-1 to TRBJ1-1; the match to TRBD1 covers 9 bases. The V and J ends lost 1 base and 4 bases, in that order; junction bases with no gene match: 4. Per germline, CDR1 MGHRA and CDR2 YSYEKL. CDR3 length: 15 residues. CDR3 nucleotide sequence: TGCGCCAGCAGCCAAGGTAGGACAGGGGCCACTGAAGCTTTCTTT. Translation: CASSQGRTGATEAFF.

The V call is TRBV6-1, the J call TRBJ2-5; a possible D gene is TRBD1 (7 bases). CDR1 MNHNS and CDR2 SASEGT come from the germline V gene. The CDR3 consists of 15 residues. Trimming removed 6 bases from V and 4 bases from J, with 18 bases in between. DNA of the CDR3: TGTGCCAGCAGCCCGACCGGGGGACAGCTAGAGACCCAGTACTTC. It specifies CASSPTGGQLETQYF.

This chain links TRBV19 with TRBJ1-2, with TRBD1 identical over 7 bases. The CDR3 has 15 residues. Trimming at V came to 1 base and at J to 4 bases, leaving 6 bases not matched to a gene. Germline V gene lookup returns CDR1 LNHDA and CDR2 SQIVND (reference sequence). This chain's CDR3 is CASSIVGDSGYGYTF. Written as DNA, the CDR3 is TGTGCCAGTAGTATAGTGGGGGACAGCGGCTATGGCTACACCTTC. Together with reference TRBV19 and TRBJ1-2, the CDR3 gives the full variable domain: DGGITQSPKYLFRKEGQNVTLSCEQNLNHDAMYWYRQDPGQGLRLIYYSQIVNDFQKGDIAEGYSVSREKKESFPLTVTSAQKNPTAFYLCASSIVGDSGYGYTFGSGTRLTVV.

V usage is TRBV11-3 and J usage is TRBJ2-7; 8 nucleotides agree with TRBD1. The CDR3 extends over 15 amino acids. The junction had 11 bases not matched to a gene; V was cut back by 5 bases and J by 5 bases. Germline V gene sequence: CDR1 SGHNT, CDR2 YENEEA. The CDR3 here is CASSPTRTGWDEQYF. DNA of the CDR3: TGTGCCAGCAGCCCGACCCGGACAGGGTGGGACGAGCAGTACTTC.

V gene TRBV5-1 combines with J gene TRBJ2-7; D gene unclear. The CDR3 spans 14 residues. Per germline, CDR1 SGHRS and CDR2 YFSETQ. Between the trimmed V and J ends, which lost 2 bases and 3 bases, there was a span of 12 bases. The CDR3 sequence is CASSLLGGDYEQYF. Here the CDR3 DNA reads TGCGCCAGCAGCTTATTGGGTGGAGACTACGAGCAGTACTTC.

This clone has a single count. The J gene is TRBJ1-1, the V gene TRBV6-6; no reliable D call. Trimming removed 7 bases from V and 4 bases from J, with 13 bases in between. CDR1 and CDR2 from the germline V gene are MNHNY and SVGAGI (reference sequence). CDR3 length equals 13 residues. The CDR3, as DNA: TGTGCCAGCAAACCGACGGAGGCCACTGAAGCTTTCTTT. This sequence encodes CASKPTEATEAFF.

The chain joins TRBV6-1 to TRBJ2-5; 9 nucleotides agree with TRBD1. The CDR3 extends over 15 amino acids. CDR1 is MNHNS, CDR2 SASEGT, per germline. Trimming at V came to 4 bases and at J to 5 bases, leaving 8 bases not matched to a gene. DNA for the CDR3: TGTGCCAGCAGTGCGGTTGGGGGACAGGGTGAGACCCAGTACTTC. This translates into CASSAVGGQGETQYF.

J is TRBJ1-2 and V is TRBV5-5; 12 bases agree with TRBD1. The V gene end was trimmed by 4 bases and the J gene end by 7 bases; junction bases not matched to a gene: 5. Germline V gives CDR1 SGHKS, CDR2 YYEKEE (reference sequence). CDR3 size: 14 residues. CDR3 sequence reads: CASSPGQGARGYTF. The DNA for the CDR3 is TGTGCCAGCAGCCCGGGACAGGGGGCGCGTGGCTACACCTTC.

V gene TRBV19 combines with J gene TRBJ2-5; TRBD1 matches at 8 bases. This CDR3 has 16 amino acids. The J segment lost 5 bases and the V segment lost 8 bases, leaving 16 bases of the junction unmatched. Looked up from germline, CDR1 is LNHDA and CDR2 is SQIVND (reference sequence). In nucleotides, the CDR3 is TGTGCCAGTTTTCCCGATGGGACAGGATCGAGGGAGACCCAGTACTTC. Residues: CASFPDGTGSRETQYF. The whole variable domain, filled in from reference TRBV19 and TRBJ2-5, reads DGGITQSPKYLFRKEGQNVTLSCEQNLNHDAMYWYRQDPGQGLRLIYYSQIVNDFQKGDIAEGYSVSREKKESFPLTVTSAQKNPTAFYLCASFPDGTGSRETQYFGPGTRLLVL.

The chain links TRBV5-1 to TRBJ2-7, with 7 bases fitting TRBD1. J gave up 3 bases and V 0 bases, and 9 bases lay outside the gene matches. Germline CDR1 is SGHRS and CDR2 is YFSETQ. CDR3 length: 16 amino acids. In DNA form, the CDR3 reads TGCGCCAGCAGCTTGGTGGGACAGTCTTTGAGCTACGAGCAGTACTTC. Encoded protein: CASSLVGQSLSYEQYF.

This clone was found a few times. V gene TRBV19 combines with J gene TRBJ1-1; TRBD1 matches 8 bases. The CDR3 is 18 amino acids. CDR1 and CDR2 (germline): LNHDA, SQIVND (reference sequence). V gave up 5 bases and J gave up 4 bases; unmatched junction bases: 18. The DNA of the CDR3 is TGTGCCAGTAGTGCTGGGGCAGGGGGCGGAAAAGTGAGCACTGAAGCTTTCTTT. It is translated as CASSAGAGGGKVSTEAFF.

Concerning this clone itself: Sequence at one end of the junction differs from germline and may be a read error. V usage is TRBV15 and J usage is TRBJ2-2, with D possibly being TRBD1 (5 bases). The germline CDR1 and CDR2 sequences are LNHNV and YYDKDF (reference sequence). This CDR3 contains 15 residues. In DNA form, the CDR3 reads TGTGCCGCCAGCAGAGTCACAGGTTACACCGGGGAGCTGTTTTTT. Protein product: CAASRVTGYTGELFF.

The chain is built from TRBV15 and TRBJ2-3; TRBD2 matches 10 bases. Germline V gene sequence: CDR1 LNHNV, CDR2 YYDKDF (reference sequence). This CDR3 contains 16 residues. The trim removed 0 bases at V and 2 bases at J, leaving 2 bases unmatched. The CDR3 DNA is TGTGCCACCAGCAGAGACGGGACTAGCGTCACAGATACGCAGTATTTT. Its translation: CATSRDGTSVTDTQYF.

The CDR3 bases are TGTGCCAGCAATCTAGGCCCGCATGAGCAGTTCTTC. Residues: CASNLGPHEQFF. The J gene is TRBJ2-1, the V gene TRBV2; D gene ambiguous. V was pared by 7 bases and J by 8 bases, with 12 bases between. The CDR3 consists of 12 residues. Germline CDR1 reads SNHLY; CDR2 reads FYNNEI.

The rearrangement links TRBV4-3 to TRBJ2-3, with D unclear. This CDR3 region has 14 residues. Germline-derived CDR1 and CDR2 are LGHNA and YSLEER. V shed 1 base and J shed 4 bases, with 9 bases lying between them. The CDR3 nucleotides read TGCGCCAGCAGCCAAGGCCCGAGCCCAGATACGCAGTATTTT. Its protein product is CASSQGPSPDTQYF.

This sequence joins TRBV19 and TRBJ1-1; 11 bases agree with TRBD1. With 5 bases clipped from V and 3 bases from J, the junction kept 14 bases outside the gene matches. Per germline, CDR1 LNHDA and CDR2 SQIVND (reference sequence). The CDR3 extends over 18 amino acids. The DNA of the CDR3 is TGTGCCAGTAGTCCACGACTTCGGACAGGGGGCGCGGACACTGAAGCTTTCTTT. This encodes CASSPRLRTGGADTEAFF.

As for this clone: At one end the junction does not follow the germline gene, possibly because of a read error. The chain recombines TRBV5-4 with TRBJ2-1; TRBD1 agrees at 8 bases. The CDR3 contains 14 residues. Germline CDR1 reads SGHNT; CDR2 reads YYREEE (reference sequence). The chain's CDR3 is CAGSPKTGERAQFF. The CDR3 DNA sequence: TGTGCCGGCAGCCCCAAGACAGGGGAGAGGGCACAGTTCTTC.